This TCR beta chain was profiled in a study of PD-1 blockade in classical Hodgkin lymphoma. Germline assignment: CDR1 MDHEN and CDR2 SYDVKM. Trimming removed 3 bases from V and 5 bases from J, with 10 bases in between. CDR3 size: 14 residues. Repertoires were generated with immunoSEQ multiplex PCR, while TCRdb's copy carries only in-frame clones and drops some. The sample yields over 25,000 clones, roughly 94% seen once. Regarding time point: newly diagnosed, previously untreated cHL patient sample. The sample taken for sequencing was peripheral blood mononuclear cells (PBMCs). This clonotype was obtained from a human donor with classical Hodgkin lymphoma. The chain joins TRBV28 to TRBJ2-2, with D perhaps assigned TRBD1 or TRBD2 (6 bases each). Here the CDR3 DNA reads TGTGCCAGCAGTTTGGGGGGCCCAACCGGGGAGCTGTTTTTT. Translation gives CASSLGGPTGELFF.